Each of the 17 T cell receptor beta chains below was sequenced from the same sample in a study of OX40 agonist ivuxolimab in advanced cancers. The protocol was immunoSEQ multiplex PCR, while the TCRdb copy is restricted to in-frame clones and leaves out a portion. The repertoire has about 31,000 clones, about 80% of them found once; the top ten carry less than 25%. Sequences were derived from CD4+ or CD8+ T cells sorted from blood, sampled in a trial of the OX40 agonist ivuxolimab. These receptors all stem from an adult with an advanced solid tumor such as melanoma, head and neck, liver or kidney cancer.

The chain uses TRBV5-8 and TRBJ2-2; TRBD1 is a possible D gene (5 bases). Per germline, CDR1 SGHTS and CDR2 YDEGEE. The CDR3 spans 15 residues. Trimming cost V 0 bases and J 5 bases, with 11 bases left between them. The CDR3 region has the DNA TGTGCCAGCAGCTTGGGGACACTCCAAACCGGGGAGCTGTTTTTT. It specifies CASSLGTLQTGELFF.

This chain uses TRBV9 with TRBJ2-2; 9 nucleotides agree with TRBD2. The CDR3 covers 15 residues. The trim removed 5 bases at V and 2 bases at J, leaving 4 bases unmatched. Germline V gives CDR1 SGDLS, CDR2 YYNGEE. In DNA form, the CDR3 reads TGTGCCAGCAGACCGGGACTAGCCAACACCGGGGAGCTGTTTTTT. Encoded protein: CASRPGLANTGELFF.

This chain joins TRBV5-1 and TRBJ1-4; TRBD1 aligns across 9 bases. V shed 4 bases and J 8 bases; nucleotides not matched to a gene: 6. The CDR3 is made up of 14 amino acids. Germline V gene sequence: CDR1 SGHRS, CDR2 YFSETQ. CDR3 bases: TGCGCCAGCAGCGTCGGGACAGGGTACGAAAAACTGTTTTTT. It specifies CASSVGTGYEKLFF.

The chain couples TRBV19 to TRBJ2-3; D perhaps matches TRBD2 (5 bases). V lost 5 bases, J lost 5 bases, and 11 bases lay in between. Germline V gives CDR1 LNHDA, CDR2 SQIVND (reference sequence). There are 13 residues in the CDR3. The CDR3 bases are TGTGCCAGTAGTTCCGGGGTGGAAGATACGCAGTATTTT. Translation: CASSSGVEDTQYF.

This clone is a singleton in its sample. CDR3 in DNA: TGTGCCAGCAGTTACCTAGGGGGTGGCTACACCTTC. It encodes CASSYLGGGYTF. The rearrangement joins TRBV6-5 to TRBJ1-2; weak D call: TRBD1 (6 bases). V was trimmed by 2 bases and J by 7 bases, leaving 8 bases between them. The germline V gene encodes CDR1 MNHEY and CDR2 SVGAGI. The CDR3 is 12 amino acids.

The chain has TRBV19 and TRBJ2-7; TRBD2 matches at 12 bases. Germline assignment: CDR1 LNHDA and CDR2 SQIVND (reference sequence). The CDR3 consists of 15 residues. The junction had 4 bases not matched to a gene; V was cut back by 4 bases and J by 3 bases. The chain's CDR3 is CASSRGTSGYYEQYF. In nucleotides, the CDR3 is TGTGCCAGTAGTAGAGGGACTAGCGGGTACTACGAGCAGTACTTC.

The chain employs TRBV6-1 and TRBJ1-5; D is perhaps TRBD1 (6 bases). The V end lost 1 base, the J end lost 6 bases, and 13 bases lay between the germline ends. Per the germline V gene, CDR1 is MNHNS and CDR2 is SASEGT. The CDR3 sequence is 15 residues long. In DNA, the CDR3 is TGTGCCAGCAGTGAAGGGGGGGCAGGCAGTCAGCCCCAGCATTTT. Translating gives CASSEGGAGSQPQHF.

CDR3: CASSQQGTGPSNEQFF. For the CDR3, the DNA is TGTGCCAGCAGCCAGCAGGGGACAGGACCCTCCAATGAGCAGTTCTTC. The chain joins TRBV4-2 to TRBJ2-1; 8 nucleotides agree with TRBD1. The J segment lost 6 bases and the V segment lost 3 bases, leaving 10 bases of the junction unmatched. The CDR3 loop spans 16 amino acids. Germline-derived CDR1 and CDR2 are LGHNA and YNFKEQ.

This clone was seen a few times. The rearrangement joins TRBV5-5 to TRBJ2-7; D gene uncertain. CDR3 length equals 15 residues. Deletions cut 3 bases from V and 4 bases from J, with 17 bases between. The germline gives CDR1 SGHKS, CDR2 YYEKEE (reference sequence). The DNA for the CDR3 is TGTGCCAGCAGCTCAATTTCCACAGCTTGGTACGAGCAGTACTTC. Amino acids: CASSSISTAWYEQYF.

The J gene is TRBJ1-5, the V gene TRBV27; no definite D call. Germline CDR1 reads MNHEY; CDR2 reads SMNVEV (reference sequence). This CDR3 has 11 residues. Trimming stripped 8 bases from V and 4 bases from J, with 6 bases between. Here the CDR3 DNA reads TGTGCCAGCGGAAGTAATCAGCCCCAGCATTTT. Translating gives CASGSNQPQHF.

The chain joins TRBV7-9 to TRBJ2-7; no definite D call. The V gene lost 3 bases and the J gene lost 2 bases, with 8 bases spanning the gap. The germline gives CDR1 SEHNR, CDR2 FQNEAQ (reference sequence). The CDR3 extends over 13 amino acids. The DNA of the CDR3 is TGTGCCAGCAGCTTGGGCAACCCCTACGAGCAGTACTTC. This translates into CASSLGNPYEQYF.

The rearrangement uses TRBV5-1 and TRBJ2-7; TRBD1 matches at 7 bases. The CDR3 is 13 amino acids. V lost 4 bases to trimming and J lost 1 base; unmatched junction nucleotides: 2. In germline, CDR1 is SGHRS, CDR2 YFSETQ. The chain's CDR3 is CASSEQGSYEQYF. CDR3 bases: TGCGCCAGCAGCGAACAGGGGTCCTACGAGCAGTACTTC.

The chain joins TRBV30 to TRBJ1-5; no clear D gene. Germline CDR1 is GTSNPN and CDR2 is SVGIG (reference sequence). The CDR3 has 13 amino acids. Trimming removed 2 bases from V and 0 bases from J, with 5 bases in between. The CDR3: CAWSLYSNQPQHF. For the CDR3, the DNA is TGTGCCTGGAGTCTCTATAGCAATCAGCCCCAGCATTTT.

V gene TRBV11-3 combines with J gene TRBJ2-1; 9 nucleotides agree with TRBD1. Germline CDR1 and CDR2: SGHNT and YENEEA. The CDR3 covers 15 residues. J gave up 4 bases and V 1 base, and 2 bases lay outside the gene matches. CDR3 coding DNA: TGTGCCAGCAGCTTAGGGGACAGGGCATACAATGAGCAGTTCTTC. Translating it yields CASSLGDRAYNEQFF.

The CDR3 nucleotides are TGCGCCAGCAGCCAAGAAGGGTATAGCAATCAGCCCCAGCATTTT. Translated, it gives CASSQEGYSNQPQHF. The chain links TRBV4-1 to TRBJ1-5; no clear D. From germline, CDR1 is MGHRA and CDR2 YSYEKL. CDR3 length equals 15 residues. Trimming cost V 0 bases and J 0 bases, with 6 bases left between them.

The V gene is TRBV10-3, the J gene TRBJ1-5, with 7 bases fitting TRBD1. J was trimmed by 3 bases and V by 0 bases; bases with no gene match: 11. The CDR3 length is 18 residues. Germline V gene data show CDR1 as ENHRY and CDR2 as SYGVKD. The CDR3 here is CAISESMGGDSANQPQHF. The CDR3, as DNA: TGTGCCATCAGTGAGTCTATGGGTGGGGACAGCGCCAATCAGCCCCAGCATTTT.

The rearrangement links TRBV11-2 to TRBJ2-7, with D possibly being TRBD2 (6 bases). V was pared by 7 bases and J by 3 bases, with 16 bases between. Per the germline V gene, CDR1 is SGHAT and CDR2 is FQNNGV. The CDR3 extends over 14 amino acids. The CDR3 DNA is TGTGCCAGCAACGACGGGAGATCCAACTACGAGCAGTACTTC. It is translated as CASNDGRSNYEQYF.